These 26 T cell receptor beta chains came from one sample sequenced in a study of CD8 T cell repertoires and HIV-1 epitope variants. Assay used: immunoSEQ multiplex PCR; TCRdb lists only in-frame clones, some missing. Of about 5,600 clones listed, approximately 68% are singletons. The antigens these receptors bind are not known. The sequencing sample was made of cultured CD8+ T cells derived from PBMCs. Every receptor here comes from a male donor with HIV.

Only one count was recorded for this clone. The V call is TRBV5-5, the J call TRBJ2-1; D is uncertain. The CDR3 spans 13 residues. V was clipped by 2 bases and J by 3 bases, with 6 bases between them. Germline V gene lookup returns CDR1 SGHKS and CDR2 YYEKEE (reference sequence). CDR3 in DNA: TGTGCCAGCAGCTTCGGCAGCTACAATGAGCAGTTCTTC. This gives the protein CASSFGSYNEQFF.

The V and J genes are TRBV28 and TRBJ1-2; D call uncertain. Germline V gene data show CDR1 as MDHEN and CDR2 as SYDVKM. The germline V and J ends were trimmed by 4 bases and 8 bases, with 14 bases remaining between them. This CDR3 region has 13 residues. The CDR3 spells CASSSDRIRGYTF. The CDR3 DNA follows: TGTGCCAGCAGTTCCGACCGAATCAGGGGCTACACCTTC.

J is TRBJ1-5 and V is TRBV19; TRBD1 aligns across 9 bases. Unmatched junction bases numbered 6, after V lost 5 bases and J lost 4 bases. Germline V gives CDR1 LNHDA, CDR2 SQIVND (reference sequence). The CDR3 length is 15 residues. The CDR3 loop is CASSVTGTGNQPQHF. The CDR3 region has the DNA TGTGCCAGTAGTGTTACCGGGACAGGGAATCAGCCCCAGCATTTT.

CDR3 bases: TGTGCCAGCAGACAGGACCATGAAGTGAACACTGAAGCTTTCTTT. Translating it yields CASRQDHEVNTEAFF. The chain links TRBV28 to TRBJ1-1; TRBD1 is a possible D gene (5 bases). The CDR3 contains 15 residues. The V gene lost 6 bases and the J gene lost 0 bases, with 14 bases spanning the gap. Germline CDR1 MDHEN, CDR2 SYDVKM.

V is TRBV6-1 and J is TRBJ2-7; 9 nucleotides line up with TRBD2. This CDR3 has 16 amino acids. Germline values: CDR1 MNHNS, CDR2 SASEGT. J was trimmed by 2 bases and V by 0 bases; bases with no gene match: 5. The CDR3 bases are TGTGCCAGCAGTGAAGCTCCAGGCGGGGGGGCCTACGAGCAGTACTTC. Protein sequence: CASSEAPGGGAYEQYF.

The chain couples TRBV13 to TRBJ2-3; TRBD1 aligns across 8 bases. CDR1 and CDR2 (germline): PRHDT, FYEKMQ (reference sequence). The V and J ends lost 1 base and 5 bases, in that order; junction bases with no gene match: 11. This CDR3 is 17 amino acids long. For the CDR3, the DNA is TGTGCCAGCAGCTTAGATAGGCCCGGGACAGGAATAGATACGCAGTATTTT. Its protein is CASSLDRPGTGIDTQYF. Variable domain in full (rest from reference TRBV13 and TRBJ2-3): AAGVIQSPRHLIKEKRETATLKCYPIPRHDTVYWYQQGPGQDPQFLISFYEKMQSDKGSIPDRFSAQQFSDYHSELNMSSLELGDSALYFCASSLDRPGTGIDTQYFGPGTRLTVL.

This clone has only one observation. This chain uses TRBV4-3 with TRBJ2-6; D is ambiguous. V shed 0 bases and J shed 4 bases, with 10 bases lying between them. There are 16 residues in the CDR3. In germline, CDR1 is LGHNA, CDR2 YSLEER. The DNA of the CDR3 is TGCGCCAGCAGCCAAGATTGGCAGGCCGGGGCCAACGTCCTGACTTTC. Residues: CASSQDWQAGANVLTF.

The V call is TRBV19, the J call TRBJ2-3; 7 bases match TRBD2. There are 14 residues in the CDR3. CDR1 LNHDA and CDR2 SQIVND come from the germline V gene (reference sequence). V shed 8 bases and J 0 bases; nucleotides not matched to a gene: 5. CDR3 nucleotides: TGTGCCAGTTCCCAAGCGGGGAGCACAGATACGCAGTATTTT. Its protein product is CASSQAGSTDTQYF.

The CDR3 sequence is CASSYTGGAYEQYF. As DNA, the CDR3 is TGTGCCAGCAGTTATACAGGGGGCGCCTACGAGCAGTACTTC. The chain joins TRBV6-5 to TRBJ2-7; 9 bases match TRBD1. Germline loops: CDR1 MNHEY, CDR2 SVGAGI. The CDR3 totals 14 residues. Trimming cost V 3 bases and J 2 bases; bases outside gene matches: 2.

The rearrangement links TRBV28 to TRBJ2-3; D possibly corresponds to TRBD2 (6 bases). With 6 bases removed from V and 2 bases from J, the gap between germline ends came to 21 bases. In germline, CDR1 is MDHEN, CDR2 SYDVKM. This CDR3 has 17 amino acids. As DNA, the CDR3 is TGTGCCAGCAGCTTGCCCACTAGCACGGGTTACACAGATACGCAGTATTTT. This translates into CASSLPTSTGYTDTQYF.

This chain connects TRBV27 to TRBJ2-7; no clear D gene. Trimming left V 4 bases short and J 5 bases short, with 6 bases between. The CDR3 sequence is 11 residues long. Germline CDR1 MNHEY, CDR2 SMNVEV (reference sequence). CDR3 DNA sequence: TGTGCCAGCAGTTATGGGCACGAGCAGTACTTC. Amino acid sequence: CASSYGHEQYF.

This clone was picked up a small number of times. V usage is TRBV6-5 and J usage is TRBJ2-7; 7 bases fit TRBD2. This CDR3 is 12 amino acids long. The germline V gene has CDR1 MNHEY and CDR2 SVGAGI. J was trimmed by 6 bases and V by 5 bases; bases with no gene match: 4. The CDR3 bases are TGTGCCAGCAGTGCGGGGACTATCGAGCAGTACTTC. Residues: CASSAGTIEQYF.

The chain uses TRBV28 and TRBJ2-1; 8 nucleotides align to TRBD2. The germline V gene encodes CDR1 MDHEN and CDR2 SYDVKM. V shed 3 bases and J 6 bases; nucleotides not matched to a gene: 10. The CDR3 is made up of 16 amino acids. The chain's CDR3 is CASSLWGLDLGNEQFF. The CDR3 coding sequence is TGTGCCAGCAGTTTGTGGGGACTAGATCTGGGCAATGAGCAGTTCTTC. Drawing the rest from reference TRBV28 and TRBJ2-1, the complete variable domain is DVKVTQSSRYLVKRTGEKVFLECVQDMDHENMFWYRQDPGLGLRLIYFSYDVKMKEKGDIPEGYSVSREKKERFSLILESASTNQTSMYLCASSLWGLDLGNEQFFGPGTRLTVL.

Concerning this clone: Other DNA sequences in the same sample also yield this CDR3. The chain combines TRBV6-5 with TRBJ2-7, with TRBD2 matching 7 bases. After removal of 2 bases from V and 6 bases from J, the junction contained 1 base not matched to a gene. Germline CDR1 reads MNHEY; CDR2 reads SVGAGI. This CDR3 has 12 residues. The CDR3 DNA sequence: TGTGCCAGCAGTTACGGGGGGGGCGAGCAGTACTTC. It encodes CASSYGGGEQYF.

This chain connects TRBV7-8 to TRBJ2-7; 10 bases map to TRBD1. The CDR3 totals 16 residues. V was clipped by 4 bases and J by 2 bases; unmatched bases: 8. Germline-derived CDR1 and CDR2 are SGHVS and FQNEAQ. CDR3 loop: CASSSPGQGYAYEQYF. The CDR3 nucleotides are TGTGCCAGCAGCTCCCCGGGACAGGGGTATGCCTACGAGCAGTACTTC.

CDR3 loop: CSVDGTGPSTDTQYF. The CDR3 nucleotides are TGCAGCGTTGACGGGACAGGGCCCAGCACAGATACGCAGTATTTT. The rearrangement uses TRBV29-1 and TRBJ2-3; 9 bases align to TRBD1. With V trimmed by 3 bases and J by 0 bases, 4 bases remained unmatched. Germline V gene sequence: CDR1 SQVTM, CDR2 ANQGSEA. The CDR3 totals 15 residues.

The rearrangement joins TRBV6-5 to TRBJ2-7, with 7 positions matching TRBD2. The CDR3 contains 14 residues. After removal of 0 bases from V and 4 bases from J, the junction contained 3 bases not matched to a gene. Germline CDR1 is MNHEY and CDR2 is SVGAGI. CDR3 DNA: TGTGCCAGCAGTTACTCGAGACTAGCTTACGAGCAGTACTTC. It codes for CASSYSRLAYEQYF.

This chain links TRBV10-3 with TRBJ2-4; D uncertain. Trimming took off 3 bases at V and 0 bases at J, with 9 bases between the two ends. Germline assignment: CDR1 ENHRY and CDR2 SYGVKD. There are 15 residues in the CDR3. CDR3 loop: CAISEGSAAKNIQYF. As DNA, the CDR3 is TGTGCCATCAGTGAAGGAAGTGCAGCCAAAAACATTCAGTACTTC.

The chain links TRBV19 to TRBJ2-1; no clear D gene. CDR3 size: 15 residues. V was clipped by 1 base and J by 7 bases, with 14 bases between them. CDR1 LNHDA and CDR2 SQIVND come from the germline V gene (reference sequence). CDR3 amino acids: CASSIGTQLPNEQFF. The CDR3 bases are TGTGCCAGTAGTATAGGGACCCAACTTCCTAATGAGCAGTTCTTC.

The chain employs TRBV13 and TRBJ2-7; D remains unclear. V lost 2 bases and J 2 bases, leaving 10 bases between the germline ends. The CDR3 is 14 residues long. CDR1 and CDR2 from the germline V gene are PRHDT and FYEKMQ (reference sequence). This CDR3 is CASSLTQATYEQYF. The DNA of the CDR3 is TGTGCCAGCAGCTTAACGCAGGCCACCTACGAGCAGTACTTC.

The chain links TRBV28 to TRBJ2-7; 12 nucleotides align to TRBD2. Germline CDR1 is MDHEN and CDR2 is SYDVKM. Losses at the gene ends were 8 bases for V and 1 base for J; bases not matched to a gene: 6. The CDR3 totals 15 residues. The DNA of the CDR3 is TGTGCCAGCCGGGGGACTAGCGGGCAATCCTACGAGCAGTACTTC. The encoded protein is CASRGTSGQSYEQYF. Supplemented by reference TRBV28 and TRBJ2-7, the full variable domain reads DVKVTQSSRYLVKRTGEKVFLECVQDMDHENMFWYRQDPGLGLRLIYFSYDVKMKEKGDIPEGYSVSREKKERFSLILESASTNQTSMYLCASRGTSGQSYEQYFGPGTRLTVT.

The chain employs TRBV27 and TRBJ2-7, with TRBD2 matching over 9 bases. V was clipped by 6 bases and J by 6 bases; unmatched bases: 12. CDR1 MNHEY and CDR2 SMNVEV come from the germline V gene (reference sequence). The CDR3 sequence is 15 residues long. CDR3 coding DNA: TGTGCCAGCAGACCCATGACTAGCGGAGGGGTCGAGCAGTACTTC. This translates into CASRPMTSGGVEQYF.

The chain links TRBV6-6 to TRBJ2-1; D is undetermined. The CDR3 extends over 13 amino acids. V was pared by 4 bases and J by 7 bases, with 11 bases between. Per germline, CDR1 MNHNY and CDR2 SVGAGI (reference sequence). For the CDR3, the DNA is TGTGCCAGCAGTTCGGACGTGAGGAATGAGCAGTTCTTC. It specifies CASSSDVRNEQFF.

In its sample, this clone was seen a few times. CDR3: CASSLGTSGTGELFF. The CDR3 nucleotides are TGTGCCAGCAGCTTAGGGACTAGCGGGACCGGGGAGCTGTTTTTT. The rearrangement uses TRBV7-6 and TRBJ2-2, with 11 positions matching TRBD2. The V and J ends lost 1 base and 5 bases, in that order; junction bases with no gene match: 0. The germline V gene encodes CDR1 SGHVS and CDR2 FNYEAQ. The CDR3 length is 15 residues.

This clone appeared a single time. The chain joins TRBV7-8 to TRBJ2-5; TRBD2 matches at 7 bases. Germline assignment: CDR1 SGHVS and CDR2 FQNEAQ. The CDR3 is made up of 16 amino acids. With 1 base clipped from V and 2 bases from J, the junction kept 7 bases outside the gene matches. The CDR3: CASSLEERGTQETQYF. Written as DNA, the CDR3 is TGTGCCAGCAGCTTAGAAGAGCGGGGTACTCAAGAGACCCAGTACTTC.

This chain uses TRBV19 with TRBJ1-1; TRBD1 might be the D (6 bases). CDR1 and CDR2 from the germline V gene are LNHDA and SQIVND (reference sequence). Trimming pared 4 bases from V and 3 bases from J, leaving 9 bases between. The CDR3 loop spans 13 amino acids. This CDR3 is CASSNREDTEAFF. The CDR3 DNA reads TGTGCCAGTAGTAACAGGGAGGACACTGAAGCTTTCTTT.